This entry lists 30 T cell receptor beta chains sequenced from one sample in a study of blood T cell repertoires in COVID-19 (dated by TCRdb to the early 2020s). The library was generated by the immunoSEQ multiplex PCR assay. TCRdb limited this immuneACCESS table to in-frame rearrangements with V and J called. A share of clones is missing; checked studies link under half to unresolved V genes, and the rest is unexplained. This sample comprises about 130,000 clones, 84% of them detected only once. Of the sample, about 1.5% is held by the ten largest clones. The source material was peripheral blood. Source of these receptors: a man aged 55 to 70 with acute or convalescent COVID-19.

The CDR3 DNA is TGTGCCAGCAAACCCCTCATCTCAGGCGCGAACACCGGGGAGCTGTTTTTT. It encodes CASKPLISGANTGELFF. This sequence joins TRBV2 and TRBJ2-2; D ambiguous. Germline V gene lookup returns CDR1 SNHLY and CDR2 FYNNEI. There are 17 residues in the CDR3. The germline V and J ends were trimmed by 7 bases and 0 bases, with 18 bases remaining between them.

This sequence joins TRBV7-9 and TRBJ2-5; 10 bases fit TRBD2. Germline V CDR1 and CDR2: SEHNR, FQNEAQ (reference sequence). This CDR3 is built from 18 residues. Trimming removed 1 base from V and 5 bases from J; junction bases left unmatched: 13. In nucleotides, the CDR3 is TGTGCCAGCAGCTTAGGGGGCCCCCTAGCGGGAGAAGAGGAGACCCAGTACTTC. Protein: CASSLGGPLAGEEETQYF.

The chain has TRBV3-1 (or the pseudogene TRBV3-2) and TRBJ1-1; no clear D. V lost 1 base, J lost 5 bases, and 11 bases lay in between. This CDR3 comprises 14 residues. Germline values: CDR1 LGHDT, CDR2 YNNKEL (reference sequence). CDR3 region: CASSQGRVGTEAFF. The CDR3 region has the DNA TGTGCCAGCAGCCAAGGCCGGGTCGGAACTGAAGCTTTCTTT.

The chain links TRBV10-3 to TRBJ2-1; a possible D gene is TRBD1 (5 bases). The germline V gene encodes CDR1 ENHRY and CDR2 SYGVKD. The germline V and J ends were trimmed by 6 bases and 8 bases, with 23 bases remaining between them. The CDR3 is made up of 16 amino acids. The CDR3, as DNA: TGTGCCATCAGCGATGCCGGACACCCGGATTACGATGAGCAGTTCTTC. Its protein product is CAISDAGHPDYDEQFF.

The gene calls are TRBV6-4 and TRBJ2-1; D may be TRBD2 (5 bases). Germline loops: CDR1 MRHNA, CDR2 SNTAGT. The CDR3 runs 16 residues. V lost 7 bases to trimming and J lost 5 bases, with 21 bases between them. The CDR3 sequence is CASTQSASSGNNEQFF. In nucleotides, the CDR3 is TGTGCCAGCACCCAGTCAGCTAGCTCTGGAAACAATGAGCAGTTCTTC.

The chain has TRBV19 and TRBJ2-2; D unresolved. V was shortened by 2 bases and J by 0 bases, with 10 bases between the two germline ends. Germline V gene data show CDR1 as LNHDA and CDR2 as SQIVND (reference sequence). This CDR3 is 16 amino acids long. The CDR3 DNA sequence: TGTGCCAGTAGTATAAGCACCACAGCGAACACCGGGGAGCTGTTTTTT. Translation gives CASSISTTANTGELFF.

This clone was counted only a few times. For the CDR3, the DNA is TGTGCCAGCAGCTTAGGCACCCTCACAGGGGGAGGCGGGGAGACCCAGTACTTC. This sequence encodes CASSLGTLTGGGGETQYF. The chain recombines TRBV7-6 with TRBJ2-5, with 8 bases identical to TRBD1. Germline V CDR1 and CDR2: SGHVS, FNYEAQ. This CDR3 is 18 amino acids long. V trimming: 1 base; J trimming: 5 bases; junction bases outside the gene matches: 15.

The V call is TRBV5-6, the J call TRBJ1-5, with D possibly being TRBD1 (5 bases). Germline values: CDR1 SGHDT, CDR2 YYEEEE. The CDR3 has 13 amino acids. The V gene lost 4 bases and the J gene lost 7 bases, with 12 bases spanning the gap. CDR3 bases: TGTGCCAGCAGCCTTGGGAGGGGACAGCCCCAGCATTTT. Encoded protein: CASSLGRGQPQHF.

This chain connects TRBV29-1 to TRBJ1-2; D possibly corresponds to TRBD1 (6 bases). This CDR3 is built from 13 residues. Germline CDR1 is SQVTM and CDR2 is ANQGSEA. The germline V and J ends were trimmed by 6 bases and 0 bases, with 11 bases remaining between them. CDR3 in amino acids: CSVLSGANYGYTF. The CDR3 region has the DNA TGCAGCGTACTGTCAGGGGCTAACTATGGCTACACCTTC.

The chain joins TRBV12-3 or TRBV12-4 to TRBJ2-7; 10 bases agree with TRBD2. The CDR3 runs 13 residues. With V trimmed by 5 bases and J by 6 bases, 4 bases remained unmatched. CDR3 region: CASSPGLAVEQYF. The DNA for the CDR3 is TGTGCCAGCAGTCCAGGACTAGCGGTCGAGCAGTACTTC.

V usage is TRBV27 and J usage is TRBJ2-7; weak D call: TRBD2 (5 bases). The CDR3 has 13 residues. CDR1 and CDR2 (germline): MNHEY, SMNVEV (reference sequence). V gave up 2 bases and J gave up 1 base, with 6 bases separating them. The CDR3 sequence: CASSLGESYEQYF. CDR3 coding DNA: TGTGCCAGCAGTTTAGGGGAGTCCTACGAGCAGTACTTC.

J is TRBJ1-2 and V is TRBV28, with 12 bases matching TRBD1. The CDR3 runs 16 residues. Germline CDR1 is MDHEN and CDR2 is SYDVKM. The ends lost 2 bases at V and 4 bases at J; junction bases unmatched: 5. The CDR3 region has the DNA TGTGCCAGCAGTTTAGGGGGACAGGGGGCTTCCTATGGCTACACCTTC. It specifies CASSLGGQGASYGYTF.

The chain combines TRBV12-3 or TRBV12-4 with TRBJ2-4, with TRBD1 as a possible D gene (6 bases). V was shortened by 5 bases and J by 8 bases, with 10 bases between the two germline ends. This CDR3 has 12 residues. CDR3 nucleotides: TGTGCCAGCAGTCCTAGGGGGTACATTCAGTACTTC. Translating it yields CASSPRGYIQYF.

The V gene is TRBV5-1, the J gene TRBJ2-5, with 11 bases matching TRBD2. This CDR3 has 16 residues. V shed 4 bases and J 2 bases; nucleotides not matched to a gene: 7. CDR1 is SGHRS and CDR2 is YFSETQ in the germline V gene. CDR3 amino acids: CASSPGLAGQQETQYF. The CDR3 DNA reads TGCGCCAGCAGCCCAGGACTAGCGGGCCAACAAGAGACCCAGTACTTC.

The chain combines TRBV27 with TRBJ1-1, with D possibly matching TRBD1 (6 bases). Germline V lookup: CDR1 MNHEY, CDR2 SMNVEV (reference sequence). V was shortened by 2 bases and J by 1 base, with 8 bases between the two germline ends. This CDR3 has 14 residues. CDR3 DNA sequence: TGTGCCAGCAGTTTAGGGGGCCCGAACACTGAAGCTTTCTTT. It yields the protein CASSLGGPNTEAFF.

The chain recombines TRBV5-1 with TRBJ2-7, with D maybe TRBD2 (6 bases). Trimming took off 6 bases at V and 5 bases at J, with 18 bases between the two ends. Germline CDR1 reads SGHRS; CDR2 reads YFSETQ. The CDR3 length is 14 residues. In DNA, the CDR3 is TGCGCCAGCACCACGGGGAGGCCCTACCACGAGCAGTACTTC. Its translation: CASTTGRPYHEQYF.

With regard to this clone: Additional DNA sequences in this sample encode the identical CDR3. The V and J genes are TRBV19 and TRBJ2-3; 7 nucleotides agree with TRBD2. Germline trimming cut 3 bases from V and 1 base from J; bases unmatched to any gene: 1. Germline CDR1 is LNHDA and CDR2 is SQIVND (reference sequence). This CDR3 spans 14 amino acids. The CDR3 coding sequence is TGTGCCAGTAGTATCACTAGCGGCACAGATACGCAGTATTTT. Translated, it gives CASSITSGTDTQYF.

There are a few counts of this clone. The chain recombines TRBV7-3 with TRBJ1-2; D ambiguous. Looked up from germline, CDR1 is SGHTA and CDR2 is FQGTGA. This CDR3 has 13 residues. Trimming removed 5 bases from V and 5 bases from J, with 12 bases in between. The CDR3 nucleotides are TGTGCCAGCAGCCCGGATGGAGGGTATGGCTACACCTTC. Its translation is CASSPDGGYGYTF.

The chain employs TRBV7-8 and TRBJ2-7, with 7 bases aligning to TRBD2. This CDR3 has 13 amino acids. Trimming at V came to 5 bases and at J to 3 bases, leaving 4 bases not matched to a gene. Germline V gene data show CDR1 as SGHVS and CDR2 as FQNEAQ. The CDR3 reads CASSQRDFYEQYF. CDR3 sequence (DNA): TGTGCCAGCAGCCAGCGGGACTTCTACGAGCAGTACTTC. The variable domain in full, completed from reference TRBV7-8 and TRBJ2-7, reads GAGVSQSPRYKVAKRGQDVALRCDPISGHVSLFWYQQALGQGPEFLTYFQNEAQLDKSGLPSDRFFAERPEGSVSTLKIQRTQQEDSAVYLCASSQRDFYEQYFGPGTRLTVT.

The chain combines TRBV5-1 with TRBJ2-1, with 16 bases that match TRBD2. V lost 4 bases and J lost 3; bases outside the gene matches: 13. This CDR3 has 20 amino acids. The germline CDR1 and CDR2 sequences are SGHRS and YFSETQ. In DNA, the CDR3 is TGCGCCAGCAGCATCGGGACTAGCGGGAGGGGGCTAATACTCTACAATGAGCAGTTCTTC. It specifies CASSIGTSGRGLILYNEQFF.

The chain carries TRBV7-3 and TRBJ2-1; TRBD2 is a possible D gene (5 bases). Between the trimmed V and J ends, which lost 2 bases and 0 bases, there was a span of 8 bases. Germline CDR1 and CDR2: SGHTA and FQGTGA. The CDR3 consists of 15 residues. CDR3 nucleotides: TGTGCCAGCAGCTTATCGGGGATCTCCTACAATGAGCAGTTCTTC. Translated, it gives CASSLSGISYNEQFF.

This chain uses TRBV19 with TRBJ1-5, with no clear D. Germline CDR1 LNHDA, CDR2 SQIVND (reference sequence). V was shortened by 0 bases and J by 0 bases, with 12 bases between the two germline ends. The CDR3 totals 17 residues. The CDR3 here is CASSIEVSGNSNQPQHF. The DNA of the CDR3 is TGTGCCAGTAGTATAGAGGTCTCCGGGAATAGCAATCAGCCCCAGCATTTT.

The CDR3 bases are TGTGCCAGCAGCTCGGGACAGGGATTGAATGAGCAGTTCTTC. Its translation: CASSSGQGLNEQFF. J is TRBJ2-1 and V is TRBV13; 9 bases align to TRBD1. From germline, CDR1 is PRHDT and CDR2 FYEKMQ (reference sequence). The CDR3 runs to 14 residues. The ends lost 4 bases at V and 7 bases at J; junction bases unmatched: 5.

The chain links TRBV27 to TRBJ1-2; weak D call: TRBD1 (6 bases). There are 14 residues in the CDR3. Trimming stripped 7 bases from V and 2 bases from J, with 14 bases between. Per the germline V gene, CDR1 is MNHEY and CDR2 is SMNVEV (reference sequence). The DNA for the CDR3 is TGTGCCAGCAAAGATACAGGGCCAAACTATGGCTACACCTTC. As protein: CASKDTGPNYGYTF.

As regards this clone: The same CDR3 can be traced to other DNA sequences in this sample. The chain links TRBV5-4 to TRBJ2-5; tentatively, D is TRBD1 (5 bases). Trimming stripped 1 base from V and 2 bases from J, with 9 bases between. Germline lookup yields CDR1 SGHNT and CDR2 YYREEE (reference sequence). The CDR3 runs 14 residues. The DNA for the CDR3 is TGTGCCAGCAGCTTGTTAGGGGTTCAAGAGACCCAGTACTTC. Its protein product is CASSLLGVQETQYF.

The chain is built from TRBV2 and TRBJ2-7, with a possible D match to TRBD2 (5 bases). CDR3 length equals 13 residues. Germline loops: CDR1 SNHLY, CDR2 FYNNEI. Deletions cut 9 bases from V and 1 base from J, with 13 bases between. Here the CDR3 reads CASGGVGSYEQYF. Here the CDR3 DNA reads TGTGCCAGTGGAGGAGTAGGGTCCTACGAGCAGTACTTC.

The chain recombines TRBV3-1 (or the pseudogene TRBV3-2) with TRBJ2-5; D perhaps matches TRBD1 (6 bases). In germline, CDR1 is LGHDT, CDR2 YNNKEL (reference sequence). The CDR3 contains 15 residues. Trimming took off 1 base at V and 4 bases at J, with 13 bases between the two ends. In DNA form, the CDR3 reads TGTGCCAGCAGCCAAGGAGATGCAGGGGCAGAGACCCAGTACTTC. It is translated as CASSQGDAGAETQYF.

This clone was detected a few times. The chain links TRBV5-1 to TRBJ1-1; 7 nucleotides agree with TRBD1. The CDR3 length is 13 residues. Trimming removed 2 bases from V and 7 bases from J; junction bases left unmatched: 5. Germline V gene data show CDR1 as SGHRS and CDR2 as YFSETQ. CDR3 in DNA: TGCGCCAGCAGCTTTACAGGGGACAATGAAGCTTTCTTT. It is translated as CASSFTGDNEAFF.

The chain couples TRBV7-8 to TRBJ2-7; the match to TRBD1 covers 9 bases. The CDR3 covers 17 residues. Germline V gene sequence: CDR1 SGHVS, CDR2 FQNEAQ. After removal of 5 bases from V and 5 bases from J, the junction contained 16 bases not matched to a gene. The CDR3 here is CASSTNLRTGDIDEQYF. The CDR3 nucleotides are TGTGCCAGCAGCACAAACCTACGGACAGGGGACATAGACGAGCAGTACTTC.

The chain recombines TRBV5-3 with TRBJ2-2, with 8 positions matching TRBD1. TRBV5-3 is sorted into the ORF group, with uncertain function. Unmatched junction bases numbered 4, after V lost 6 bases and J lost 3 bases. The CDR3 consists of 14 residues. The CDR3 DNA reads as TGTGCCAGAAAGGACAGGGACCACACCGGGGAGCTGTTTTTT. This gives the protein CARKDRDHTGELFF.